This TCR beta chain was recorded in a study of tumor-infiltrating lymphocytes in localized non-small cell lung cancer. General study findings and limits: TCRbeta sequencing showed higher T cell infiltration in tumors than uninvolved lung. No T-cell fraction difference was seen between IM1 and IM2 tumors.

Trimming took 2 bases from V and 7 from J; bases not matched to a gene: 5. This CDR3 comprises 13 residues. Germline lookup yields CDR1 SGHNT and CDR2 YYREEE (reference sequence). Data came from immunoSEQ multiplex PCR; TCRdb stores just in-frame clones and leaves some out. The sample has around 13,000 clones; around 85% are singletons. Comments on this clone: The antigen remains unidentified.

This receptor was obtained from a human donor with non-small cell lung cancer. This chain uses TRBV5-4 with TRBJ2-7, with 8 positions matching TRBD1. Sample: uninvolved lung tissue not adjacent to the tumor. CDR3 residues: CASSLQGVGEQYF. In DNA form, the CDR3 reads TGTGCCAGCAGCTTACAGGGGGTTGGAGAGCAGTACTTC. The complete variable domain, with remaining parts taken from reference TRBV5-4 and TRBJ2-7, reads ETGVTQSPTHLIKTRGQQVTLRCSSQSGHNTVSWYQQALGQGPQFIFQYYREEENGRGNFPPRFSGLQFPNYSSELNVNALELDDSALYLCASSLQGVGEQYFGPGTRLTVT.